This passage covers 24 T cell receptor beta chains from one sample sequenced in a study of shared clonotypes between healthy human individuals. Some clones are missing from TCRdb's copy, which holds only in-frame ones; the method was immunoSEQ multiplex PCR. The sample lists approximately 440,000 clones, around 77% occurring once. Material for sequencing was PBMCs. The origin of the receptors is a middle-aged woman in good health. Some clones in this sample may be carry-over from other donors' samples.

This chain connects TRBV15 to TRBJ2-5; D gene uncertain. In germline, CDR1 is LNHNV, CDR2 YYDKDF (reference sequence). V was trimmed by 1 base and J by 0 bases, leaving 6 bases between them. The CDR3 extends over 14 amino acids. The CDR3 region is CATSRVPDQETQYF. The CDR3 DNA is TGTGCCACCAGCAGAGTTCCAGACCAAGAGACCCAGTACTTC.

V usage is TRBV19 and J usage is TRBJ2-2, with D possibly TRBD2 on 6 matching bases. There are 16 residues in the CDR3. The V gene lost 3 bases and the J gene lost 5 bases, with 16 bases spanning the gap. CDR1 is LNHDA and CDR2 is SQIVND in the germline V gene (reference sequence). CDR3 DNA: TGTGCCAGTAGTATTGGAGTGGGGGGACTTACCGGGGAGCTGTTTTTT. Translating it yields CASSIGVGGLTGELFF.

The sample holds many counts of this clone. The CDR3 reads CASSWTGGAGTGELFF. In nucleotides, the CDR3 is TGTGCCAGCAGTTGGACAGGGGGCGCAGGCACCGGGGAGCTGTTTTTT. V gene TRBV2 combines with J gene TRBJ2-2; 11 bases are shared with TRBD1. Trimming cost V 5 bases and J 4 bases; bases outside gene matches: 6. The CDR3 covers 16 residues. Per germline, CDR1 SNHLY and CDR2 FYNNEI.

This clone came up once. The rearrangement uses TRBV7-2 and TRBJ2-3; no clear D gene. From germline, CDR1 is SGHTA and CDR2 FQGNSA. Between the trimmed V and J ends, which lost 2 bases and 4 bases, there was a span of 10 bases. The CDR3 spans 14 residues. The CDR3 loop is CASSLLLSADTQYF. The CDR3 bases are TGTGCCAGCAGCTTACTTTTATCAGCAGATACGCAGTATTTT.

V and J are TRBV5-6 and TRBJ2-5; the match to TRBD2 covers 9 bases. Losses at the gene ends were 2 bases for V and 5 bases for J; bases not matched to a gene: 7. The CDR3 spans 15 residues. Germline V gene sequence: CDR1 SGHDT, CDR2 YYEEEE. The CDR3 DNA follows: TGTGCCAGCAGCTTAGTAGCGGGAGTGGGGGAGACCCAGTACTTC. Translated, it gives CASSLVAGVGETQYF. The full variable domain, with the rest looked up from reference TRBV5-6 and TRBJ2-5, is DAGVTQSPTHLIKTRGQQVTLRCSPKSGHDTVSWYQQALGQGPQFIFQYYEEEERQRGNFPDRFSGHQFPNYSSELNVNALLLGDSALYLCASSLVAGVGETQYFGPGTRLLVL.

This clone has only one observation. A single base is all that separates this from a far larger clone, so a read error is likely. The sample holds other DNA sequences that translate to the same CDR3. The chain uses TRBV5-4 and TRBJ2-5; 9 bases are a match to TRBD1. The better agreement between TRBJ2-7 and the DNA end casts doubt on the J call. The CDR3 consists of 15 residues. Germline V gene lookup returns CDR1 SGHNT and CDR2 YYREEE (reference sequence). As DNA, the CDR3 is TGTGCCAGCAGCTCGAGGACAGGGGAGACCTACGAGCAGTACTTC. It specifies CASSSRTGETYEQYF.

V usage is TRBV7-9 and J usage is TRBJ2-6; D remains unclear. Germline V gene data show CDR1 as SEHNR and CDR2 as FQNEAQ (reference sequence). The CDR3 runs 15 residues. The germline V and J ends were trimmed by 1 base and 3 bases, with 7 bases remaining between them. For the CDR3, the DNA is TGTGCCAGCAGCTTAGGGGGTGGTGGGGCCAACGTCCTGACTTTC. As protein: CASSLGGGGANVLTF.

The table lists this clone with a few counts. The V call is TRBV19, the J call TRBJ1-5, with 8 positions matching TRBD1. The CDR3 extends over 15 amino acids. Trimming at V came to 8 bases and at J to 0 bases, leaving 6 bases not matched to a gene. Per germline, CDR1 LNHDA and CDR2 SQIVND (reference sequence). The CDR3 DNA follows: TGTGCCAGTGCCGGGACAGGTGATAGCAATCAGCCCCAGCATTTT. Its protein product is CASAGTGDSNQPQHF.

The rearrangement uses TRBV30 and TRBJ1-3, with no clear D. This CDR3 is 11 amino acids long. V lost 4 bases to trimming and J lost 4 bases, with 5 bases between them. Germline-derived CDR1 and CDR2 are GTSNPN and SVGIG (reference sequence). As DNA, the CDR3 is TGTGCCTGGAATGTAGGAAACACCATATATTTT. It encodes CAWNVGNTIYF.

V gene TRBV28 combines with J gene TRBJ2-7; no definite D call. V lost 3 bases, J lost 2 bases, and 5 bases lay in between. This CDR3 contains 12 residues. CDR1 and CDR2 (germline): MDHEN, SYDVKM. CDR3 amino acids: CASSFQAYEQYF. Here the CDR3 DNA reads TGTGCCAGCAGTTTCCAGGCCTACGAGCAGTACTTC.

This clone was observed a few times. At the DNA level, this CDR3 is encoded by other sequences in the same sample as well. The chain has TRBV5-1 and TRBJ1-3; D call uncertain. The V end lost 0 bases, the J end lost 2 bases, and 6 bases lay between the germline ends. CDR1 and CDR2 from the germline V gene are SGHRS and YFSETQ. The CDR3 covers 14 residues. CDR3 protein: CASSLAGTGNTIYF. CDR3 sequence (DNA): TGCGCCAGCAGCTTGGCCGGAACTGGAAACACCATATATTTT.

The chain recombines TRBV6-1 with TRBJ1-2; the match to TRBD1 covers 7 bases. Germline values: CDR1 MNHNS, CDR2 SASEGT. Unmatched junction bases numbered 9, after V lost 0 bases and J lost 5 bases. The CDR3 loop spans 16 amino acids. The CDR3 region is CASSEATGTAAYGYTF. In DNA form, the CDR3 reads TGTGCCAGCAGTGAAGCCACAGGGACAGCCGCTTATGGCTACACCTTC.

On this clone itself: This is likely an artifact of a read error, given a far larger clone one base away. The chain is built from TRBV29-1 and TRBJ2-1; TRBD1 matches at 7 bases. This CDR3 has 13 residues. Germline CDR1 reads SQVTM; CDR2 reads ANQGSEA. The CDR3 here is CGVLRQGSNEQFF. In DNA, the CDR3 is TGCGGCGTTTTGCGACAGGGAAGTAATGAGCAGTTCTTC.

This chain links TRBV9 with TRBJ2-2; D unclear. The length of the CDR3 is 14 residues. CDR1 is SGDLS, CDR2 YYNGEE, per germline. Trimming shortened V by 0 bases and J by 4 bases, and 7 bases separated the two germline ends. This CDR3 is CASSVDLITGELFF. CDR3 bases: TGTGCCAGCAGCGTAGACCTGATCACCGGGGAGCTGTTTTTT. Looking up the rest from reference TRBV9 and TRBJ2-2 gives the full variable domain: DSGVTQTPKHLITATGQRVTLRCSPRSGDLSVYWYQQSLDQGLQFLIQYYNGEERAKGNILERFSAQQFPDLHSELNLSSLELGDSALYFCASSVDLITGELFFGEGSRLTVL.

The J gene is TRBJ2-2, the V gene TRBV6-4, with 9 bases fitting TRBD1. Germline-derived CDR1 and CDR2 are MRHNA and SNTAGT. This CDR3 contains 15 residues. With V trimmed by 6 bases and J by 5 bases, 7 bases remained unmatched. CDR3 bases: TGTGCCAGCAGAGAGGGACAGGGTGAGACCGGGGAGCTGTTTTTT. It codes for CASREGQGETGELFF.

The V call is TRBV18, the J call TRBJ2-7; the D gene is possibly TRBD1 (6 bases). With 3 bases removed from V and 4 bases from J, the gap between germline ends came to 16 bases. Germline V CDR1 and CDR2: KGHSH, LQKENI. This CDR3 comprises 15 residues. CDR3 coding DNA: TGTGCCAGCTCACCCTTTTTGGACAGCGATTACGAGCAGTACTTC. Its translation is CASSPFLDSDYEQYF.

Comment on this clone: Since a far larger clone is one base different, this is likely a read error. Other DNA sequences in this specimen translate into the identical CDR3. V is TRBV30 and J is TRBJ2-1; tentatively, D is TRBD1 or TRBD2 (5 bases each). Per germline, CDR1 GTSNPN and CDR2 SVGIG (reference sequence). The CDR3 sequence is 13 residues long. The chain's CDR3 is CAWSPDWGSEQFF. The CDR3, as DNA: TGCGCCTGGAGTCCGGACTGGGGCAGCGAGCAGTTCTTC.

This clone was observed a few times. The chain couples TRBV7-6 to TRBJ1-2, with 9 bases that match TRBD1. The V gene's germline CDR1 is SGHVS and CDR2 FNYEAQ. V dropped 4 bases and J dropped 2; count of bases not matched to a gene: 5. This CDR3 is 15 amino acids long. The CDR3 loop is CASSSGQGLNYGYTF. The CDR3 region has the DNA TGTGCCAGCAGCTCGGGACAGGGTCTAAACTATGGCTACACCTTC.

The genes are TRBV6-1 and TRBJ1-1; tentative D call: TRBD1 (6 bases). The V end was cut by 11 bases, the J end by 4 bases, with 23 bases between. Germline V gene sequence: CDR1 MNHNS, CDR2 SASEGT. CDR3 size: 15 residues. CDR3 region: CAGHGPGAPGTEAFF. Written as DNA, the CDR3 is TGTGCCGGCCACGGGCCGGGGGCGCCAGGCACTGAAGCTTTCTTT.

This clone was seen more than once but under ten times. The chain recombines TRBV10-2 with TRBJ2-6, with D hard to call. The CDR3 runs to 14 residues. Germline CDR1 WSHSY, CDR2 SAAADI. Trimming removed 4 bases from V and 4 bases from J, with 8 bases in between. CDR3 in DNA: TGCGCCAGCAGTGGGGCGTCCGGGGCCAACGTCCTGACTTTC. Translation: CASSGASGANVLTF.

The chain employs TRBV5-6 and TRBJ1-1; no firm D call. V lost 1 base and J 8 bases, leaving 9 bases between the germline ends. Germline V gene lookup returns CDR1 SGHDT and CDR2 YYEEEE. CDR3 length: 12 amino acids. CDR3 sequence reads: CASSLNRGEAFF. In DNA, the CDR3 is TGTGCCAGCAGCTTGAATCGTGGGGAAGCTTTCTTT.

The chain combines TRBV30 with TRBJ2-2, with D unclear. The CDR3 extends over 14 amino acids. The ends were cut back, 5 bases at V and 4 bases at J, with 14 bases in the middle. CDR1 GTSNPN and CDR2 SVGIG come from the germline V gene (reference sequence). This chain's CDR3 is CAWGLDWSTGELFF. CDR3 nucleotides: TGTGCCTGGGGATTAGACTGGAGCACCGGGGAGCTGTTTTTT.

The CDR3 spells CASTPSAFLDTQYF. DNA of the CDR3: TGTGCCAGCACGCCGAGCGCATTCTTGGATACGCAGTATTTT. The V gene is TRBV7-9, the J gene TRBJ2-3, with D unclear. The germline V gene encodes CDR1 SEHNR and CDR2 FQNEAQ (reference sequence). The CDR3 totals 14 residues. Trimming took off 7 bases at V and 6 bases at J, with 17 bases between the two ends.

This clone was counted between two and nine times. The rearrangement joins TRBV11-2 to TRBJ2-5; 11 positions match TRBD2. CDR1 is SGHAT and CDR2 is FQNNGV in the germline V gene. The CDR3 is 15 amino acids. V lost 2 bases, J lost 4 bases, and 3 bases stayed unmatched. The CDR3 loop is CASSLTSGRTETQYF. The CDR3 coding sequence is TGTGCCAGCAGCTTAACTAGCGGGAGAACAGAGACCCAGTACTTC.